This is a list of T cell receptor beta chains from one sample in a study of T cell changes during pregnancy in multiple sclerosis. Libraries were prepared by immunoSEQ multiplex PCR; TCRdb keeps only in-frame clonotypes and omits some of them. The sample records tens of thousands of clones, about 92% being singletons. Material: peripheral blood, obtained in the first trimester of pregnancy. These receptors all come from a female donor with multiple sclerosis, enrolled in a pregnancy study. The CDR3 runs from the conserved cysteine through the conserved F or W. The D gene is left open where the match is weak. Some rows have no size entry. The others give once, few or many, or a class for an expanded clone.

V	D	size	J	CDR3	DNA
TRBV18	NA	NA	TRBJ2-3	CASSPSTAAQDPQYF	TGTGCCAGCTCACCAAGTACAGCGGCCCAGGACCCGCAGTATTTT
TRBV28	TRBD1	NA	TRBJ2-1	CASSRSDRVSHEQFF	TGTGCCAGCAGTCGGTCGGACAGGGTTAGCCATGAGCAGTTCTTC
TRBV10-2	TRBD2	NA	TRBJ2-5	CASSESGGKETQYF	TGCGCCAGCAGTGAAAGCGGGGGAAAAGAGACCCAGTACTTC
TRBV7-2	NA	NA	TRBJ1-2	CASSLAGREDGYTF	TGTGCCAGCAGCTTAGCGGGCAGGGAGGATGGCTACACCTTC
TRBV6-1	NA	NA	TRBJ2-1	CASSEDTSSYNEQFF	TGTGCCAGCAGTGAAGATACGAGCTCCTACAATGAGCAGTTCTTC
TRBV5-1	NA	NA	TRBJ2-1	CASSLAGTGGYNEQFF	TGCGCCAGCAGCTTGGCCGGCACCGGGGGCTACAATGAGCAGTTCTTC
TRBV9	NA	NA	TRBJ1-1	CASSYVPNTEAFF	TGTGCCAGCAGCTATGTCCCGAACACTGAAGCTTTCTTT
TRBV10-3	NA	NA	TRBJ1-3	CAHQSGGSGNTIYF	TGTGCCCACCAAAGCGGGGGCTCTGGAAACACCATATATTTT
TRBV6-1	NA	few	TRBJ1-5	CASSGQVQGPQHF	TGTGCCAGCAGTGGACAGGTCCAGGGTCCCCAGCATTTT
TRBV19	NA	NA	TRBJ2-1	CASRTTGGYNEQFF	TGTGCCAGTCGGACTACTGGGGGGTACAATGAGCAGTTCTTC
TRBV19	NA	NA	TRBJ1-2	CASRPGLHYGYTF	TGTGCCAGTAGACCCGGACTGCACTATGGCTACACCTTC
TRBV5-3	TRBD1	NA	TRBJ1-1	CASSFPGQGRPGAFF	TGTGCCAGCAGCTTCCCGGGACAGGGACGTCCCGGAGCTTTCTTT
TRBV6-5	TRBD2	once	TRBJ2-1	CASRGLAGYSEQFF	TGTGCCAGCAGAGGACTAGCGGGGTACAGTGAGCAGTTCTTC
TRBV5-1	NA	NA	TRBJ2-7	CASSPDRSSYEQYF	TGCGCCAGCAGCCCGGACAGAAGCTCCTACGAGCAGTACTTC
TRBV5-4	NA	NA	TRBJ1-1	CASSFHRATEAFF	TGTGCCAGCAGCTTCCACAGGGCCACTGAAGCTTTCTTT
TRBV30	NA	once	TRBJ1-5	CAWSVAGASQPQHF	TGTGCCTGGAGTGTAGCAGGGGCGAGCCAGCCCCAGCATTTT
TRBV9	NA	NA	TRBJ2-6	CASSARTLGANVLTF	TGTGCCAGCAGCGCCCGGACACTGGGGGCCAACGTCCTGACTTTC
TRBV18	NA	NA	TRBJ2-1	CASSLSGTSYNEQFF	TGTGCCAGCTCGCTTAGCGGTACTTCCTACAATGAGCAGTTCTTC